This is a list of T cell receptor beta chains from one sample in a study of T-cell memory formation after mild COVID-19. TCRdb re-analysed the 5' RACE reads in MiXCR, keeping a single row per CDR3 protein. Among 470,000 or so distinct CDR3 sequences listed, roughly 18% were seen once. Sequencing used PBMCs or a T cell subset sorted from them (not recorded which). These receptors were obtained from a man between 18 and 29 years old who had mild COVID-19 (a few samples of this study predate the infection). Cell type and time point are not known. CDR3s include the opening cysteine and the closing phenylalanine or tryptophan. A D gene is named only where the DNA matches it firmly. Size values are once, few and many counts, or a class for expanded clones, and some rows have none.

V gene: TRBV5-6; J gene: TRBJ2-7; D gene: .; clone size: .; CDR3 DNA: TGTGCCAGCAGCTTGTATGTAGACTCCTACGAGCAGTACTTC; CDR3 protein: CASSLYVDSYEQYF
V gene: TRBV6-5; J gene: TRBJ2-2; D gene: .; clone size: few; CDR3 DNA: TGTGCCAGCTCCGTCGGCACCGGGGAGCTGTTTTTT; CDR3 protein: CASSVGTGELFF
V gene: TRBV6-5; J gene: TRBJ1-1; D gene: .; clone size: few; CDR3 DNA: TGTGCCAGCAGTTATAAGTGGGCAGATGAAGCTTTCTTT; CDR3 protein: CASSYKWADEAFF
V gene: TRBV24-1; J gene: TRBJ2-2; D gene: .; clone size: .; CDR3 DNA: TGTGCCACCAGTGATCTGGGGGGCCGCACCGGGGAGCTGTTTTTT; CDR3 protein: CATSDLGGRTGELFF
V gene: TRBV11-2; J gene: TRBJ1-2; D gene: TRBD1; clone size: few; CDR3 DNA: TGTGCCAGCAGCAGCTTAGGGGGCAGGGTGCGAGGCTACACCTTC; CDR3 protein: CASSSLGGRVRGYTF
V gene: TRBV20-1; J gene: TRBJ1-5; D gene: TRBD1; clone size: .; CDR3 DNA: TGCAGTGCTGGTGGGACAGGGATACAGCCCCAGCATTTT; CDR3 protein: CSAGGTGIQPQHF
V gene: TRBV4-1; J gene: TRBJ2-7; D gene: .; clone size: .; CDR3 DNA: TGCGCCAGCAGCCTCACCACGGACAGCTACGAGCAGTACTTC; CDR3 protein: CASSLTTDSYEQYF
V gene: TRBV5-1; J gene: TRBJ1-6; D gene: .; clone size: .; CDR3 DNA: TGCGCCAGCAGCTTGATTTATACCCCGGGGCGAGACAGCGTGGATTCACCCCTCCACTTT; CDR3 protein: CASSLIYTPGRDSVDSPLHF
V gene: TRBV6-4; J gene: TRBJ2-2; D gene: TRBD1; clone size: .; CDR3 DNA: TGTGCCAGCAGTGACTCAGGGGGCCTGGAGCTGTTTTTT; CDR3 protein: CASSDSGGLELFF
V gene: TRBV4-3; J gene: TRBJ1-2; D gene: .; clone size: .; CDR3 DNA: TGCGCCAGCAGCCAAGAGATCGGCGGAAGCAACTATGGCTACACCTTC; CDR3 protein: CASSQEIGGSNYGYTF
V gene: TRBV7-9; J gene: TRBJ2-3; D gene: .; clone size: many; CDR3 DNA: TGTGCCAGCAGCTTAGTCGGCTCTGATGGGGGGCTCCGAGATACGCAGTATTTT; CDR3 protein: CASSLVGSDGGLRDTQYF
V gene: TRBV5-4; J gene: TRBJ2-3; D gene: .; clone size: .; CDR3 DNA: TGTGCCAGCAGCTTTGGCAGGGAGGCAGATACGAAGTATTTT; CDR3 protein: CASSFGREADTKYF
V gene: TRBV9; J gene: TRBJ2-3; D gene: TRBD2; clone size: few; CDR3 DNA: TGTGCCAGCAGCGTAACTCCGGGACTAGCGGGGGGGAGGTACGCCACAGATACGCAGTATTTT; CDR3 protein: CASSVTPGLAGGRYATDTQYF
V gene: TRBV5-1; J gene: TRBJ2-1; D gene: .; clone size: many; CDR3 DNA: TGCGCCAGCAGCTTGGGCCACAATGAGCAGTTCTTC; CDR3 protein: CASSLGHNEQFF
V gene: TRBV7-3; J gene: TRBJ2-1; D gene: TRBD2; clone size: many; CDR3 DNA: TGTGCCAGCAGACTGGAGGGGACTAGTCTAAGCTCCTACAATGAGCAGTTCTTC; CDR3 protein: CASRLEGTSLSSYNEQFF
V gene: TRBV19; J gene: TRBJ1-1; D gene: .; clone size: few; CDR3 DNA: TGTGCCAGTAGTCCCTCGGACTGGACTAAAGCTTTCTTT; CDR3 protein: CASSPSDWTKAFF
V gene: TRBV2; J gene: TRBJ2-1; D gene: TRBD2; clone size: .; CDR3 DNA: TGTGCCAGCAGGGCGGGGGGGTCCTACAATGAGCAGTTCTTC; CDR3 protein: CASRAGGSYNEQFF
V gene: TRBV5-1; J gene: TRBJ2-1; D gene: .; clone size: few; CDR3 DNA: TGCGCCAGCAGCTTTGGGGAGACCTACAATGAGCAGTTCTTC; CDR3 protein: CASSFGETYNEQFF
V gene: TRBV10-2; J gene: TRBJ2-1; D gene: .; clone size: .; CDR3 DNA: TGCGCCAGCAGTGAGACCTCGGTCCCTAGCCTGCATGAGCAGTTCTTC; CDR3 protein: CASSETSVPSLHEQFF
V gene: TRBV5-1; J gene: TRBJ2-3; D gene: TRBD1; clone size: .; CDR3 DNA: TGCGCCAGCAGCTTAGTACAGGGGGCCGGCGATACGCAGTATTTT; CDR3 protein: CASSLVQGAGDTQYF
V gene: TRBV6-5; J gene: TRBJ2-7; D gene: TRBD2; clone size: .; CDR3 DNA: TGTGCCAGCAGTTCCACACCTAGCGGGGGCCTCGAGCAGTACTTC; CDR3 protein: CASSSTPSGGLEQYF